The clone carrying this T cell receptor beta chain was detected only once. Clones were sequenced by immunoSEQ multiplex PCR, and TCRdb holds only the in-frame ones, with some missing. The sample consists of under 350,000 clones, 70% to 90% of them appearing once. Germline values: CDR1 KGHSH, CDR2 LQKENI. The CDR3 totals 16 residues. The germline V and J ends were trimmed by 2 bases and 4 bases, with 17 bases remaining between them. These data originate in a study of blood T cell repertoires in COVID-19. This TCR derives from an older woman with acute or convalescent COVID-19. The sample consisted of peripheral blood. This sequence joins TRBV18 and TRBJ1-1; D may be TRBD1 (5 bases). The CDR3 sequence: CASSPGAVSGGTEAFF. The CDR3 DNA reads TGTGCCAGCTCACCAGGCGCCGTCTCGGGGGGCACTGAAGCTTTCTTT.